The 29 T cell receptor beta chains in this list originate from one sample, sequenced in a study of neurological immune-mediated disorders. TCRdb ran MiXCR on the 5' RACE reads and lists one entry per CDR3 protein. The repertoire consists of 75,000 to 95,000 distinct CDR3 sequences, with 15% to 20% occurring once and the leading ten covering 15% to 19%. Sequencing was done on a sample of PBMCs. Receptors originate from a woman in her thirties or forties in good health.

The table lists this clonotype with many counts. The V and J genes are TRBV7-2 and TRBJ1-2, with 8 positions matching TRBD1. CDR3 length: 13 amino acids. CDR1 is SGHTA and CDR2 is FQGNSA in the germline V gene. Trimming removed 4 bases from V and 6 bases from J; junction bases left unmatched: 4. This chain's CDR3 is CASSSNRGDGYTF. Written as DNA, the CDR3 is TGTGCCAGCAGCTCGAACAGGGGGGATGGCTACACCTTC.

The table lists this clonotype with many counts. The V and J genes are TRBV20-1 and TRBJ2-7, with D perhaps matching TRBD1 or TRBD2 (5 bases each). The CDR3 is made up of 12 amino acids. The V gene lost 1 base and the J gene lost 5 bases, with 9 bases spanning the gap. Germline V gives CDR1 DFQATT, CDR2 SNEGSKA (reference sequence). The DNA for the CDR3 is TGCAGTGCTAGAGTGGGGACCAACGAGCAGTACTTC. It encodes CSARVGTNEQYF.

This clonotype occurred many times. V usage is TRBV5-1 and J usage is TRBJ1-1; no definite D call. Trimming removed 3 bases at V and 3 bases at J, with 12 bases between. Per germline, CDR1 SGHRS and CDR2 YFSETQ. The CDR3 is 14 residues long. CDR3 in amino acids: CASSSEGGDTEAFF. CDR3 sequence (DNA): TGCGCCAGCAGCTCGGAGGGAGGAGACACTGAAGCTTTCTTT.

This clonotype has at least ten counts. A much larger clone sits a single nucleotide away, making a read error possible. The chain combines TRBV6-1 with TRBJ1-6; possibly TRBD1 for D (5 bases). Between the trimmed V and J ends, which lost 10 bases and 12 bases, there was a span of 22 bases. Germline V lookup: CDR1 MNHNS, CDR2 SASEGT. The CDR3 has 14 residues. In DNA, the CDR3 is TGTGCCACCAGGGAGGGGACGCAAGTTCAACCCCTCCACTTT. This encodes CATREGTQVQPLHF.

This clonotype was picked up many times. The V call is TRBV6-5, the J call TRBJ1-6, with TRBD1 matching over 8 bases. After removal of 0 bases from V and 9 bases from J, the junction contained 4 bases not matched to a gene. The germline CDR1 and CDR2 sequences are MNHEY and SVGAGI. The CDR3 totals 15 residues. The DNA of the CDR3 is TGTGCCAGCAGTTACTCTGAGACAGGGGTTTCACCCCTCCACTTT. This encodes CASSYSETGVSPLHF.

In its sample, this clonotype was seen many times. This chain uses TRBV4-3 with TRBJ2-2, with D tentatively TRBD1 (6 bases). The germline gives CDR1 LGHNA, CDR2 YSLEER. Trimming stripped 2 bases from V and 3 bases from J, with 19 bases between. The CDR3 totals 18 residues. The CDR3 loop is CASSQSWGNGQHTGELFF. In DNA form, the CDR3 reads TGCGCCAGCAGCCAATCGTGGGGAAATGGACAGCACACCGGGGAGCTGTTTTTT.

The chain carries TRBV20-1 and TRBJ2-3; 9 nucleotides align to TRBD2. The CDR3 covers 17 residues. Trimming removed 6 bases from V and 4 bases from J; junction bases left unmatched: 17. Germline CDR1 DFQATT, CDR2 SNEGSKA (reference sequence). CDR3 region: CSAPKGSGGLLSDTQYF. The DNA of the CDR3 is TGCAGTGCCCCAAAGGGTAGCGGGGGACTGCTTTCAGATACGCAGTATTTT.

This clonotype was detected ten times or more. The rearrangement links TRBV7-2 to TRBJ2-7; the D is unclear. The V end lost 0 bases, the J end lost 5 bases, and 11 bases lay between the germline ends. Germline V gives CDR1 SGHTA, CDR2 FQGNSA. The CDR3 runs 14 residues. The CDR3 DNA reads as TGTGCCAGCAGCTTAGCCGGACCATACCACGAGCAGTACTTC. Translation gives CASSLAGPYHEQYF.

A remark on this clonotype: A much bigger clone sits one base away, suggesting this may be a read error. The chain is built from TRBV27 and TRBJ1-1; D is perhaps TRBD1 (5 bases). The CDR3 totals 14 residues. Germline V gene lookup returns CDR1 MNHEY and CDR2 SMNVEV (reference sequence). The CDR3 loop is CASRGLREDTEGFF. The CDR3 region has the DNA TGTGCCAGCCGAGGGTTGCGGGAGGACACTGAAGGTTTCTTT.

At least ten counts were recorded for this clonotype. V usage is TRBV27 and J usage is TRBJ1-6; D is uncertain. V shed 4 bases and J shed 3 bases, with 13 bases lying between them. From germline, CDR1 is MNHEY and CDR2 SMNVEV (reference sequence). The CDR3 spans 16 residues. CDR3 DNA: TGTGCCAGCAGTTCCTTTCTCGGGGTCTATAATTCACCCCTCCACTTT. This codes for CASSSFLGVYNSPLHF.

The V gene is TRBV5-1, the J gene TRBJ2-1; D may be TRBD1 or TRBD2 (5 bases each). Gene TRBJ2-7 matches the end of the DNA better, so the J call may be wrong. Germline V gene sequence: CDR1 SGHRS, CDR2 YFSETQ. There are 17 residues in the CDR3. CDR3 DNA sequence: TGCGCCAGCAGCTTGGATAAGGGGACGATGATATCCTACGAGCAGTACTTC. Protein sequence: CASSLDKGTMISYEQYF.

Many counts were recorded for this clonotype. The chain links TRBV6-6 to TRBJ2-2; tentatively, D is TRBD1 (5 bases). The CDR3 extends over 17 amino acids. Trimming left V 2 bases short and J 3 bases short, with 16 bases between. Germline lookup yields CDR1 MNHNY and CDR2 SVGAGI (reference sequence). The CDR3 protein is CASSYHGLGQDTGELFF. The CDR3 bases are TGTGCCAGCAGTTACCATGGTCTGGGGCAGGACACCGGGGAGCTGTTTTTT.

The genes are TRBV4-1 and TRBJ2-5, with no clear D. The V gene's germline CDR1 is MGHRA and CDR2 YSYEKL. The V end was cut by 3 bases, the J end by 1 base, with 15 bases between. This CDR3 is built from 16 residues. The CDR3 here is CASSQEQCTIQETQYF. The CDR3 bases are TGCGCCAGCAGCCAGGAACAGTGCACAATCCAAGAGACCCAGTACTTC.

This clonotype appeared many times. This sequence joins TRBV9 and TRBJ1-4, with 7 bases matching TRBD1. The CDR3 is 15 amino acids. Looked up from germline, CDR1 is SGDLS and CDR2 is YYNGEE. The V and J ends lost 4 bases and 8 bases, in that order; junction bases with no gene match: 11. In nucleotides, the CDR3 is TGTGCCAGCAGCCCCTGGACAGGAATGGGAGAAAAACTGTTTTTT. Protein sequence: CASSPWTGMGEKLFF.

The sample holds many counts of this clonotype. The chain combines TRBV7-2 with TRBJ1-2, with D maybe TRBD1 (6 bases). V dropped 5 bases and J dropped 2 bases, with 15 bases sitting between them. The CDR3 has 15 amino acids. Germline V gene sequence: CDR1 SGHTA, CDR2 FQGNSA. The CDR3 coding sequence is TGTGCCAGCAGCACTGAACAGGGCCCGAACTATGGCTACACCTTC. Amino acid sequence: CASSTEQGPNYGYTF.

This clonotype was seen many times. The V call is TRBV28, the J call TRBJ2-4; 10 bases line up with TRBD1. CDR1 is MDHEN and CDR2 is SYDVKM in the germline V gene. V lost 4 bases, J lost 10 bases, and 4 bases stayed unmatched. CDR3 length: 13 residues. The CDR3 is CASSSGQGRIQYF. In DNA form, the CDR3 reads TGTGCCAGCAGTTCGGGACAGGGGAGGATTCAGTACTTC.

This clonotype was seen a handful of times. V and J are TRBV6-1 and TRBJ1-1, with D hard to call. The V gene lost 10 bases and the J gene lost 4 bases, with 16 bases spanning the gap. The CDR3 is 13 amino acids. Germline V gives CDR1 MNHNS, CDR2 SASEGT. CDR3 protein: CAIRRVGGTEAFF. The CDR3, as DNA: TGTGCCATCCGCAGAGTAGGAGGCACTGAAGCTTTCTTT.

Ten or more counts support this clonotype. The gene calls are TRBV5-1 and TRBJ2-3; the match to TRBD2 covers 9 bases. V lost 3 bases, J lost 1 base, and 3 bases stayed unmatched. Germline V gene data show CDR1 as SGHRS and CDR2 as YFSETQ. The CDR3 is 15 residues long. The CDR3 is CASSSWTSGTDTQYF. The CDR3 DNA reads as TGCGCCAGCAGCTCCTGGACTAGCGGCACAGATACGCAGTATTTT.

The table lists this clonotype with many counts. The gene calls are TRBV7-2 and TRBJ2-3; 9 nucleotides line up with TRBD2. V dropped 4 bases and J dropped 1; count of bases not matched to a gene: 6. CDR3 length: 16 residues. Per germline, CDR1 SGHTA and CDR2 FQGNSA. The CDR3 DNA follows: TGTGCCAGCAGCTCCCCCTCTAGCGGGGGCACAGATACGCAGTATTTT. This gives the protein CASSSPSSGGTDTQYF. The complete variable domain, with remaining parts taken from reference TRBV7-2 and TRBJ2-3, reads GAGVSQSPSNKVTEKGKDVELRCDPISGHTALYWYRQSLGQGLEFLIYFQGNSAPDKSGLPSDRFSAERTGGSVSTLTIQRTQQEDSAVYLCASSSPSSGGTDTQYFGPGTRLTVL.

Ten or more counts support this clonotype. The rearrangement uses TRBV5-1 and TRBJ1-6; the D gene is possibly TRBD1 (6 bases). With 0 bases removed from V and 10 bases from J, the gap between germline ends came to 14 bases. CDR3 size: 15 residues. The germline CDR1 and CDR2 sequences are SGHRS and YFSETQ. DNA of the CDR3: TGCGCCAGCAGCTTGGGAGTAGGGGGAGAATCACCCCTCCACTTT. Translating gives CASSLGVGGESPLHF.

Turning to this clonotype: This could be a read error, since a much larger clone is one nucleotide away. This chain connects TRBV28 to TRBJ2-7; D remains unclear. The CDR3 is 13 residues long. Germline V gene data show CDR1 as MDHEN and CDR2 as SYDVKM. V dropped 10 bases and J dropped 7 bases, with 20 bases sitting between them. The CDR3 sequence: CAISLNTYEEQYV. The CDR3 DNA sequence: TGTGCCATCAGCTTAAACACTTACGAAGAGCAGTACGTC.

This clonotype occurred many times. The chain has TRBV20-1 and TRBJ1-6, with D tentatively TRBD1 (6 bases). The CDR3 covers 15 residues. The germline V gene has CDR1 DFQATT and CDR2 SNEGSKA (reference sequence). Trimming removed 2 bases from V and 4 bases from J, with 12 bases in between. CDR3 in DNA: TGCAGTGCTAGATCGACAGGATCTTATAATTCACCCCTCCACTTT. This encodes CSARSTGSYNSPLHF.

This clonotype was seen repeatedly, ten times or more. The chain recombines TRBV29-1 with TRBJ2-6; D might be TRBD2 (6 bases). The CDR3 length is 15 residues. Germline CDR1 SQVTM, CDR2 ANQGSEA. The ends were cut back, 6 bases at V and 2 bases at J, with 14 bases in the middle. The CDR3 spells CSVDVRGAGANVLTF. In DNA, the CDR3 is TGCAGCGTGGATGTGCGGGGCGCTGGGGCCAACGTCCTGACTTTC.

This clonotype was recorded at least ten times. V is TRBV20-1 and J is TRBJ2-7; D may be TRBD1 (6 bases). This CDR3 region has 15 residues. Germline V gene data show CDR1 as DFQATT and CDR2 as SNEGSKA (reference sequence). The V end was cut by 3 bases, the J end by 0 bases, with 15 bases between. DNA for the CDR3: TGCAGTGCTAGCGACCCCGACAGGAGCTCCTACGAGCAGTACTTC. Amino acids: CSASDPDRSSYEQYF.

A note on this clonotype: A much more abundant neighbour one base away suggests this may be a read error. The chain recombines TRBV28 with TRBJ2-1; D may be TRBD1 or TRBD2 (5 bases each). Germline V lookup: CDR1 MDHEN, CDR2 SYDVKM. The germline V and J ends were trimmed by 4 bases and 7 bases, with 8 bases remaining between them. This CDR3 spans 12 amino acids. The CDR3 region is CASSSEGNEQFF. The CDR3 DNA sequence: TGTGCCAGCAGTTCTGAGGGGAATGAGCAGTTCTTC.

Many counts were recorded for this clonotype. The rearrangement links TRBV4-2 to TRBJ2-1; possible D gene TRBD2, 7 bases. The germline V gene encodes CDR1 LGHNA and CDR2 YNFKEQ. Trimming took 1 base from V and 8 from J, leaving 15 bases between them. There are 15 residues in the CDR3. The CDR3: CASSQGRGGAYEQFF. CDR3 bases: TGTGCCAGCAGCCAAGGGAGAGGGGGGGCCTATGAGCAGTTCTTC.

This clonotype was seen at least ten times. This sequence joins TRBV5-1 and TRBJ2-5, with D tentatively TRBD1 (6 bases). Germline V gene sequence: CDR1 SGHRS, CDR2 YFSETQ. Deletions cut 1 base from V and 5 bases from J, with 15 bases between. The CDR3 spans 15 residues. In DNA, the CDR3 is TGCGCCAGCAGCTTGAATGGCGGCCAGGGGGAGACCCAGTACTTC. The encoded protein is CASSLNGGQGETQYF.

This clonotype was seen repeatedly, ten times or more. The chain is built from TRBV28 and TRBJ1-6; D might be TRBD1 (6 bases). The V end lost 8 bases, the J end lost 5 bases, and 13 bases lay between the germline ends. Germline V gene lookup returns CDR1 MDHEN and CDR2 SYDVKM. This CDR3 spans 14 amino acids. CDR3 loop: CASDGTRDNSPLHF. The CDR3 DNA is TGTGCCAGCGACGGGACAAGAGATAATTCACCCCTCCACTTT.

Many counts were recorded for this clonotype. CDR3 nucleotide sequence: TGCGCCAGCAGCCTCCCCCTCATAGCGGGGGGGCTGGGTGAGCAGTTCTTC. It translates to CASSLPLIAGGLGEQFF. The chain links TRBV5-1 to TRBJ2-1; 11 nucleotides line up with TRBD2. Trimming removed 4 bases from V and 9 bases from J; junction bases left unmatched: 15. The CDR3 is 17 amino acids. Germline V CDR1 and CDR2: SGHRS, YFSETQ.